This TCR beta chain was observed in a study of HIV-infected patients and healthy controls. Each CDR3 protein gets one entry after TCRdb re-called the 5' RACE reads with MiXCR. The sample has around 64,000 distinct CDR3 sequences; around 17% are singletons. The V end lost 1 base, the J end lost 4 bases, and 7 bases lay between the germline ends. The CDR3 runs 13 residues. The germline CDR1 and CDR2 sequences are SEHNR and FQNEAQ (reference sequence). The J gene is TRBJ1-2, the V gene TRBV7-9; D not resolved. Sequencing was done on a sample of CD4+ T cells from blood. The origin of this receptor is a human donor in good health. The CDR3 protein is CASSLEQIYGYTF. In DNA, the CDR3 is TGTGCCAGCAGCTTAGAACAGATCTATGGCTACACCTTC.